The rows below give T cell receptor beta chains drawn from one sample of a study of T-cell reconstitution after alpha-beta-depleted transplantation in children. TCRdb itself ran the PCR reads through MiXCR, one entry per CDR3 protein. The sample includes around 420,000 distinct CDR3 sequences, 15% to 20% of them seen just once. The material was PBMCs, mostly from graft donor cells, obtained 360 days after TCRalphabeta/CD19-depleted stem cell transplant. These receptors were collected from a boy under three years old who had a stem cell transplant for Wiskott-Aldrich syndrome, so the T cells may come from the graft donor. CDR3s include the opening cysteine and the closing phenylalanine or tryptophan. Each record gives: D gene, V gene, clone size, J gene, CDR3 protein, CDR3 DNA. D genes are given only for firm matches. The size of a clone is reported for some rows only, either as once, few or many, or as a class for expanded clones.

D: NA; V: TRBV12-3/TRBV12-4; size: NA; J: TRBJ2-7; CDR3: CASSLSGGEQYF; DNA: TGTGCCAGCAGTTTGAGTGGGGGCGAGCAGTACTTC
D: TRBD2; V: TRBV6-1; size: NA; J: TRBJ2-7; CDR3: CASRLAGGLGPYEQYF; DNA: TGTGCCAGTCGACTAGCGGGGGGGCTCGGCCCCTACGAGCAGTACTTC
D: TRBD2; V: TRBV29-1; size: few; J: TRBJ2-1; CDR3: CSVAGGYNEQFF; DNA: TGCAGCGTTGCGGGGGGGTACAATGAGCAGTTCTTC
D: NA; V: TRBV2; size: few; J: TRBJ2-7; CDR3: CASSARDWDEQYF; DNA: TGTGCCAGCAGTGCCCGGGATTGGGACGAGCAGTACTTC
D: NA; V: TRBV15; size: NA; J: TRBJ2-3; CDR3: CATSRDPLGRRLDTQYF; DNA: TGTGCCACCAGCAGAGATCCCCTAGGGCGCCGGCTAGATACGCAGTATTTT
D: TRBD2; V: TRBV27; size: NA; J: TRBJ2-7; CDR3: CASSSPGLAGGPYEQYF; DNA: TGTGCCAGCAGTTCACCGGGACTAGCGGGAGGGCCTTACGAGCAGTACTTC
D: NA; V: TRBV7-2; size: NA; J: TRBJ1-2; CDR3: CASSFDRSTVGYTF; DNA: TGTGCCAGCAGCTTCGACAGGTCGACCGTGGGCTACACCTTC
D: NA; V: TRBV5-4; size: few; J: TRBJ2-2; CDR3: CASNLDYGELFF; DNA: TGTGCCAGCAACCTGGATTACGGGGAGCTGTTTTTT
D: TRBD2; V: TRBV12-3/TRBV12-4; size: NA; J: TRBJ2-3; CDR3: CASSLRLSGSLADTQYF; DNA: TGTGCCAGCAGTTTACGGCTTAGCGGGTCTCTTGCAGATACGCAGTATTTT
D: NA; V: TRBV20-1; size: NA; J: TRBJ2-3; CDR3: CSARDLFDSTDTQYF; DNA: TGCAGTGCTAGAGATCTCTTCGACAGCACAGATACGCAGTATTTT
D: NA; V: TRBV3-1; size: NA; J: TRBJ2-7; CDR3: CASSQDPLIPYEQYF; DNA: TGTGCCAGCAGCCAAGATCCCCTCATACCCTACGAGCAGTACTTC
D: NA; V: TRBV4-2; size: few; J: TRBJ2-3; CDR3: CASSQAFRDFTDTQYF; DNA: TGTGCCAGCAGCCAAGCGTTCCGGGACTTCACAGATACGCAGTATTTT
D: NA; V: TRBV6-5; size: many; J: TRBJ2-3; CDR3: CASSSVDTQYF; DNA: TGTGCCAGCAGTTCGGTAGATACGCAGTATTTT
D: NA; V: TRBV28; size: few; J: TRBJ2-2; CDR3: CASSPVGTGELFF; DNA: TGTGCCAGCAGTCCCGTGGGTACCGGGGAGCTGTTTTTT
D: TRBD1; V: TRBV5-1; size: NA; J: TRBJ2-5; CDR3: CASSLLGGTGQETQYF; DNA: TGCGCCAGCAGCTTGTTAGGCGGGACAGGGCAAGAGACCCAGTACTTC
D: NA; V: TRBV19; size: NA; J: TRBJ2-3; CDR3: CASSMREVSTDTQYF; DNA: TGTGCCAGTAGTATGAGGGAGGTCAGCACAGATACGCAGTATTTT
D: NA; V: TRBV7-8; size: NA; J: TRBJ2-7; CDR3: CASSYQLGAYEQYF; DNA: TGTGCCAGCAGCTATCAGCTAGGAGCCTACGAGCAGTACTTC
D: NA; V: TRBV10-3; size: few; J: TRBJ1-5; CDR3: CAISDYSNQPQHF; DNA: TGTGCCATCAGTGACTACAGCAATCAGCCCCAGCATTTT
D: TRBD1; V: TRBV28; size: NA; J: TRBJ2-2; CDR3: CASSLEGADGTGELFF; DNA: TGTGCCAGCAGTTTAGAGGGGGCTGATGGGACCGGGGAGCTGTTTTTT
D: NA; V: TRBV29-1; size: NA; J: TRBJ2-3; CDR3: CSVRVRSTDTQYF; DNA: TGCAGCGTCAGAGTCCGTAGCACAGATACGCAGTATTTT
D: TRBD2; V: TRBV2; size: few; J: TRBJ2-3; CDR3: CASSALRFSSTSGGSLPRTQYF; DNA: TGTGCCAGCAGTGCCCTCCGGTTTAGTTCGACTAGCGGGGGGTCTTTACCAAGGACGCAGTATTTT
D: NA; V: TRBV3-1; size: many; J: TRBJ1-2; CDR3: CASSQEGYGYTF; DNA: TGTGCCAGCAGCCAAGAGGGGTATGGCTACACCTTC
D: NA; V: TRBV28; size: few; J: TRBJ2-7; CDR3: CASSLYLGTTYEQYF; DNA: TGTGCCAGCAGTTTATATCTGGGAACTACCTACGAGCAGTACTTC
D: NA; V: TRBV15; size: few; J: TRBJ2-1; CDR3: CATSRVIGGAGSNEQFF; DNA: TGTGCCACCAGCAGGGTGATTGGGGGGGCAGGGAGCAATGAGCAGTTCTTC
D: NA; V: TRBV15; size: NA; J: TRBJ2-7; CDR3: CATSVRGLGEQYF; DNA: TGTGCCACCAGCGTCCGGGGGCTGGGAGAGCAGTACTTC
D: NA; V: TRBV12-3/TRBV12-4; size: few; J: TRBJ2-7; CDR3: CASSSRPGGPYEQYF; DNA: TGTGCCAGCAGTTCCCGCCCAGGGGGGCCATACGAGCAGTACTTC
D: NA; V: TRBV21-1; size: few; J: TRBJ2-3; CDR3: CASSKGERDTQYF; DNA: TGTGCCAGCAGCAAAGGGGAGCGGGATACGCAGTATTTT
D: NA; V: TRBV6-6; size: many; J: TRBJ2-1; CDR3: CASSYFRDNEQFF; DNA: TGTGCCAGCAGTTACTTCCGAGACAATGAGCAGTTCTTC
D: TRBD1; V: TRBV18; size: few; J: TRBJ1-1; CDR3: CASSPDREAEAFF; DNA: TGTGCCAGCTCACCGGACAGGGAGGCTGAAGCTTTCTTT
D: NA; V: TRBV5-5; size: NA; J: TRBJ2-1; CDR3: CASTTRQTYNEQFF; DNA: TGTGCCAGCACCACTCGGCAAACCTACAATGAGCAGTTCTTC
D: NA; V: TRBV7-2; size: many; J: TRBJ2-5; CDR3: CASSLGGAGETQYF; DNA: TGTGCCAGCAGCTTGGGGGGGGCAGGAGAGACCCAGTACTTC
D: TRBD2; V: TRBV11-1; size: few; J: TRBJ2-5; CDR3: CASSSIRVDSGTQETQYF; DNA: TGTGCCAGCAGCTCCATCAGAGTGGATAGCGGGACCCAAGAGACCCAGTACTTC
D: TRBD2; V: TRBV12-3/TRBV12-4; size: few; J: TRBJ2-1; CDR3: CASGIFPGLAGGNSYNEQFF; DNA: TGTGCCAGCGGAATTTTTCCGGGACTAGCGGGAGGGAATTCCTACAATGAGCAGTTCTTC
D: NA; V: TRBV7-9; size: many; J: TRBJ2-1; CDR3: CASSQVAFPSSYNEQFF; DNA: TGTGCCAGCAGCCAGGTGGCCTTTCCGAGCTCCTACAATGAGCAGTTCTTC
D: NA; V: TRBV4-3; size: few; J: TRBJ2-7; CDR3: CASSQGAPVFAGAYEQYF; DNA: TGCGCCAGCAGCCAGGGGGCCCCGGTCTTCGCGGGAGCCTACGAGCAGTACTTC
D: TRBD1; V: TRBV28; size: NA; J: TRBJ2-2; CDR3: CASRSGTGDTGELFF; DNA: TGTGCCAGCAGATCTGGGACAGGGGACACCGGGGAGCTGTTTTTT
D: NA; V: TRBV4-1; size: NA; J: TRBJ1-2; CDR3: CASSQGIYGYTF; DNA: TGCGCCAGCAGCCAGGGGATCTATGGCTACACCTTC
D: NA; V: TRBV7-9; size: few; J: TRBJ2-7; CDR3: CASSLSKSGAYEQYF; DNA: TGTGCCAGCAGCTTAAGTAAAAGCGGAGCCTACGAGCAGTACTTC
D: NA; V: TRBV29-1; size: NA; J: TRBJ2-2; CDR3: CSVDRGGTGELFF; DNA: TGCAGCGTTGACAGGGGGGGCACCGGGGAGCTGTTTTTT
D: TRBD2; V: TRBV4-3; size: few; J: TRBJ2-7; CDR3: CASSHLAGGPSEQYF; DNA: TGCGCCAGCAGCCACCTAGCGGGAGGGCCCTCCGAGCAGTACTTC
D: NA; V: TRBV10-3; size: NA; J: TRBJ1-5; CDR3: CAFSLILLGSSNQPQHF; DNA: TGTGCCTTCAGTTTGATCCTTTTGGGCTCTAGCAATCAGCCCCAGCATTTT
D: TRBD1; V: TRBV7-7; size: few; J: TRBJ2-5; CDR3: CASSSRGQAKETQYF; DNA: TGTGCCAGCAGCTCCCGAGGACAGGCTAAAGAGACCCAGTACTTC
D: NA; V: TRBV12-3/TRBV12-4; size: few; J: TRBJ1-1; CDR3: CASRLVGNTEAFF; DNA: TGTGCCAGCAGACTAGTGGGGAACACTGAAGCTTTCTTT
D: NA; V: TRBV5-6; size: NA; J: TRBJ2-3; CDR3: CASSSRGAATQYF; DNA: TGTGCCAGCAGCTCCCGTGGGGCGGCCACGCAGTATTTT
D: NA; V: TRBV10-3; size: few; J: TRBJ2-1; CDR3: CAISESIEGSSFENEQFF; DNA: TGTGCCATCAGTGAGTCGATAGAAGGGAGCAGCTTTGAAAATGAGCAGTTCTTC
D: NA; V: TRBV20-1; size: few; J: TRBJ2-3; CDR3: CSAPLGGRTDTQYF; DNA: TGCAGTGCTCCCCTGGGGGGCCGGACAGATACGCAGTATTTT
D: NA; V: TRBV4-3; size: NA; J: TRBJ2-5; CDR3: CASSQSGTTAETQYF; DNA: TGCGCCAGCAGCCAATCGGGGACAACAGCGGAGACCCAGTACTTC
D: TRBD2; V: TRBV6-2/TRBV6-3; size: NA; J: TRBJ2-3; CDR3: CASSRQILAGVSDTQYF; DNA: TGTGCCAGCAGTCGTCAAATACTAGCGGGAGTCTCGGATACGCAGTATTTT
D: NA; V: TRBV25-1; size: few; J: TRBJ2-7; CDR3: CASSEYRAGASYEQYF; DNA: TGTGCCAGCAGTGAATATAGGGCTGGGGCCTCCTACGAGCAGTACTTC
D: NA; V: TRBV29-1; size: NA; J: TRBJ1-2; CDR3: CSVAQPDGYTF; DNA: TGCAGCGTTGCGCAGCCCGATGGCTACACCTTC
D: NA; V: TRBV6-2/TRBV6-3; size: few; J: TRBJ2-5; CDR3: CASSYSSTQETQYF; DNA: TGTGCCAGCAGTTACTCGAGTACGCAAGAGACCCAGTACTTC
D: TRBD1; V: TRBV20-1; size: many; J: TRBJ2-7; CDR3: CSVVLGQGFDEQYF; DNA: TGCAGTGTAGTCCTGGGACAGGGCTTTGACGAGCAGTACTTC
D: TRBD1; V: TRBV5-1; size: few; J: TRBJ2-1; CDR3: CASSTGDRALFNNEQFF; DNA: TGCGCCAGCAGCACGGGCGACAGGGCCCTCTTTAACAATGAGCAGTTCTTC
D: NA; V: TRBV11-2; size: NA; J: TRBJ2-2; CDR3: CASSLLRDGNTGELFF; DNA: TGTGCCAGCAGCCTTCTCCGGGACGGGAACACCGGGGAGCTGTTTTTT
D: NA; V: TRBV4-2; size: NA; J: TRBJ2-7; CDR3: CASSQVQRTYEQYF; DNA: TGTGCCAGCAGCCAAGTTCAAAGGACCTACGAGCAGTACTTC
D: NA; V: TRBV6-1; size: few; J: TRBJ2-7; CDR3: CASSVQGRTYEQYF; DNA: TGTGCCAGCAGTGTCCAGGGAAGGACCTACGAGCAGTACTTC
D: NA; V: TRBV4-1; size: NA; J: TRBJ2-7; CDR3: CASSQVVDYEQYF; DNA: TGCGCCAGCAGCCAAGTCGTGGATTACGAGCAGTACTTC
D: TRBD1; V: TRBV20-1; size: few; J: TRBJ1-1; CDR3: CSARLKDRVRRSEAFF; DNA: TGCAGTGCTAGACTTAAGGACAGGGTTCGAAGATCTGAAGCTTTCTTT
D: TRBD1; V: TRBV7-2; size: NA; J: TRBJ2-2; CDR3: CASSLARGLGGELFF; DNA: TGTGCCAGCAGCTTAGCAAGGGGGCTAGGCGGGGAGCTGTTTTTT
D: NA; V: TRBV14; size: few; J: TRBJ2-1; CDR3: CASSQVAGCSYCEQFF; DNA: TGTGCCAGCAGCCAAGTGGCGGGATGCTCCTACTGTGAGCAGTTCTTC